The 10 T cell receptor beta chains below come from one sample, sequenced in a study of blood T cell repertoires in COVID-19. Assay used: immunoSEQ multiplex PCR; TCRdb lists only in-frame clones, some missing. The sample lists fewer than 300,000 clones; approximately 81% were seen once. Input material: peripheral blood. The receptor set was obtained from a woman between 18 and 30 years old with acute or convalescent COVID-19.

This chain connects TRBV28 to TRBJ2-7; 12 nucleotides align to TRBD2. V lost 8 bases to trimming and J lost 4 bases; unmatched junction nucleotides: 0. This CDR3 has 12 amino acids. Germline V gene sequence: CDR1 MDHEN, CDR2 SYDVKM. The DNA for the CDR3 is TGTGCCAGCGGACTAGCGGGATACGAGCAGTACTTC. It yields the protein CASGLAGYEQYF.

V is TRBV5-1 and J is TRBJ2-6, with D possibly TRBD2 on 6 matching bases. Germline-derived CDR1 and CDR2 are SGHRS and YFSETQ. This CDR3 comprises 15 residues. V gave up 6 bases and J gave up 3 bases, with 13 bases separating them. As DNA, the CDR3 is TGCGCCAGCACCACCAACGGGGGTGGGGCCAACGTCCTGACTTTC. This sequence encodes CASTTNGGGANVLTF. Together with reference TRBV5-1 and TRBJ2-6, the CDR3 gives the full variable domain: KAGVTQTPRYLIKTRGQQVTLSCSPISGHRSVSWYQQTPGQGLQFLFEYFSETQRNKGNFPGRFSGRQFSNSRSEMNVSTLELGDSALYLCASTTNGGGANVLTFGAGSRLTVL.

The CDR3 coding sequence is TGCAGCGTTGATGCAGGGGGCTTCTATGGCTACACCTTC. Translation: CSVDAGGFYGYTF. V usage is TRBV29-1 and J usage is TRBJ1-2, with TRBD1 identical over 8 bases. The CDR3 sequence is 13 residues long. From germline, CDR1 is SQVTM and CDR2 ANQGSEA. Losses at the gene ends were 3 bases for V and 4 bases for J; bases not matched to a gene: 4. Filled out from reference TRBV29-1 and TRBJ1-2, the complete variable domain reads SAVISQKPSRDICQRGTSLTIQCQVDSQVTMMFWYRQQPGQSLTLIATANQGSEATYESGFVIDKFPISRPNLTFSTLTVSNMSPEDSSIYLCSVDAGGFYGYTFGSGTRLTVV.

This clone was observed once. The rearrangement uses TRBV3-1 (or the pseudogene TRBV3-2) and TRBJ2-1, with D possibly TRBD2 on 5 matching bases. CDR3 length equals 16 residues. V dropped 6 bases and J dropped 8 bases, with 23 bases sitting between them. Germline values: CDR1 LGHDT, CDR2 YNNKEL (reference sequence). CDR3 region: CASRRREGAFGDEQFF. As DNA, the CDR3 is TGTGCCAGCAGAAGACGGGAAGGTGCATTTGGAGATGAGCAGTTCTTC.

The chain uses TRBV3-1 (or the pseudogene TRBV3-2) and TRBJ1-2; D is ambiguous. Germline V gives CDR1 LGHDT, CDR2 YNNKEL (reference sequence). Trimming left V 0 bases short and J 4 bases short, with 6 bases between. The CDR3 runs to 13 residues. The chain's CDR3 is CASSQDASYGYTF. The CDR3 nucleotides are TGTGCCAGCAGCCAAGATGCGTCCTATGGCTACACCTTC.

This sequence joins TRBV27 and TRBJ2-7, with D uncertain. Trimming shortened V by 2 bases and J by 1 base, and 12 bases separated the two germline ends. The CDR3 spans 15 residues. The V gene's germline CDR1 is MNHEY and CDR2 SMNVEV (reference sequence). The CDR3 bases are TGTGCCAGCAGTTTAGGCCCGCCAGTATCCTACGAGCAGTACTTC. Protein product: CASSLGPPVSYEQYF.

This chain joins TRBV30 and TRBJ2-1, with TRBD2 matching over 9 bases. The junction had 9 bases not matched to a gene; V was cut back by 8 bases and J by 7 bases. Germline lookup yields CDR1 GTSNPN and CDR2 SVGIG (reference sequence). CDR3 length: 13 amino acids. The CDR3 nucleotides read TGTGCCACCAAAATAGCGGGAGTTAATGAGCAGTTCTTC. Translation gives CATKIAGVNEQFF.

This chain links TRBV4-3 with TRBJ1-2; D remains unclear. Germline V gene lookup returns CDR1 LGHNA and CDR2 YSLEER. The CDR3 sequence is 17 residues long. V lost 0 bases and J 7 bases, leaving 21 bases between the germline ends. For the CDR3, the DNA is TGCGCCAGCAGCCAAGACCCGCCCTTATACTCACGAGGTGGCTACACCTTC. It codes for CASSQDPPLYSRGGYTF.

The J gene is TRBJ1-2, the V gene TRBV3-1 (or the pseudogene TRBV3-2); TRBD1 matches 10 bases. This CDR3 has 13 residues. Germline values: CDR1 LGHDT, CDR2 YNNKEL (reference sequence). With V trimmed by 6 bases and J by 6 bases, 4 bases remained unmatched. This chain's CDR3 is CASRETGGHGYTF. CDR3 bases: TGTGCCAGCAGGGAGACAGGGGGCCATGGCTACACCTTC.

The chain has TRBV5-4 and TRBJ2-7; TRBD2 matches at 10 bases. The CDR3 length is 16 residues. V lost 3 bases and J lost 7; bases outside the gene matches: 13. The V gene's germline CDR1 is SGHNT and CDR2 YYREEE (reference sequence). This CDR3 reads CASSSEATSGTQEQYF. The CDR3 nucleotides are TGTGCCAGCAGCTCCGAAGCAACTAGCGGGACCCAAGAGCAGTACTTC.